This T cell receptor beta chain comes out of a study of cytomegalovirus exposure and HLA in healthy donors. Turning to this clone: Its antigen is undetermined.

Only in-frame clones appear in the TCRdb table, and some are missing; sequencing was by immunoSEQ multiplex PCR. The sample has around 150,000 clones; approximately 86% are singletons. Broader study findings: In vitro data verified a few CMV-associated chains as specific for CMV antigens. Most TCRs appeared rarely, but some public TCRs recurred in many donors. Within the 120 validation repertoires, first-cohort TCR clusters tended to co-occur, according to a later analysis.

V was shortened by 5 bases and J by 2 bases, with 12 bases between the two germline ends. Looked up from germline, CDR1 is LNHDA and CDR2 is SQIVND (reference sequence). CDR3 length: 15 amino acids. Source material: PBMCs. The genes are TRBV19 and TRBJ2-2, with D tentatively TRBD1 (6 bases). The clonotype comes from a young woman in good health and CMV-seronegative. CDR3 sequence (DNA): TGTGCCAGTAGTCCAAGGGACATCAACACCGGGGAGCTGTTTTTT. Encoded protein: CASSPRDINTGELFF.